The clone carrying this TCR beta chain has ten or more counts. Its antigen is still unknown. The V end lost 2 bases, the J end lost 0 bases, and 13 bases lay between the germline ends. Germline CDR1 is MNHEY and CDR2 is SVGAGI. The CDR3 length is 17 residues. The sample originates from a study of neurological immune-mediated disorders. Study results and limitations: Patients with HTLV-1-associated myelopathy had the highest level of TCR clonal expansion, whereas patients with multiple sclerosis had the lowest level, falling beneath the level found in healthy controls. With the multiple sclerosis repertoire cluster, none of the clinical or MRI features showed an association.

MiXCR, applied by TCRdb to the 5' RACE reads, yields one record per CDR3 protein. The table lists tens of thousands of distinct CDR3 sequences, about 3.4% of them singletons. Sequenced: PBMCs. The rearrangement links TRBV6-5 to TRBJ2-2, with D possibly TRBD1 on 6 matching bases. The receptor was derived from a man aged 35 to 55 with multiple sclerosis. CDR3 sequence reads: CASSYSFGQTNTGELFF. In nucleotides, the CDR3 is TGTGCCAGCAGTTACAGTTTCGGACAGACGAACACCGGGGAGCTGTTTTTT.